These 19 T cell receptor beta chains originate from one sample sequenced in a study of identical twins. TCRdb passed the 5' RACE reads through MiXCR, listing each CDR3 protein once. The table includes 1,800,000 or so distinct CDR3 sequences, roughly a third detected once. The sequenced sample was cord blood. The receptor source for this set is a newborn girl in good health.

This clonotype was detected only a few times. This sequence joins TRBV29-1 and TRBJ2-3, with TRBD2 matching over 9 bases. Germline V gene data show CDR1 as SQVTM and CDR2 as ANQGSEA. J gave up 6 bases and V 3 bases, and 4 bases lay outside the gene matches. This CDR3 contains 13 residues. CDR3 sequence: CSVDPSGVDTQYF. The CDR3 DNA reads TGCAGCGTTGACCCTAGCGGGGTGGATACGCAGTATTTT.

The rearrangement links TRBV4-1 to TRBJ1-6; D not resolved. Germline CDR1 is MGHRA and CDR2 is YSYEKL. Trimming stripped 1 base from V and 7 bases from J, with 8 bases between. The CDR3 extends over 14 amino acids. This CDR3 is CASSQVQWNSPLHF. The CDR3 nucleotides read TGCGCCAGCAGCCAAGTTCAGTGGAATTCACCCCTCCACTTT.

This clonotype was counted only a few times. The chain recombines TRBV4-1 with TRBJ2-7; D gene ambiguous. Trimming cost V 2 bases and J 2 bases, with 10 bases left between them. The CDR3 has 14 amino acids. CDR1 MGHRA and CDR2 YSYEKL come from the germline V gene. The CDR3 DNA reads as TGCGCCAGCAGCCAAAGGTCAGCCACCTACGAGCAGTACTTC. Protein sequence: CASSQRSATYEQYF.

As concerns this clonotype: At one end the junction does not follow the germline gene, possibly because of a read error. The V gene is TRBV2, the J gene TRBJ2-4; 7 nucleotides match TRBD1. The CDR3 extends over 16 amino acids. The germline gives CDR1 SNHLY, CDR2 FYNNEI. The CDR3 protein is CASRLRGILAKNIQNF. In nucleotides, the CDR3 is TGTGCCAGCAGACTCAGGGGGATTTTAGCCAAAAACATTCAGAACTTC.

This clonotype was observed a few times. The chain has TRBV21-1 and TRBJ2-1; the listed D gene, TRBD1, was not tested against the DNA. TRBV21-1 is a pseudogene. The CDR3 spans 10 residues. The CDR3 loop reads CAARGWGQFF. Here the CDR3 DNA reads TGTGCCGCACGGGGGTGGGGGCAGTTCTTC.

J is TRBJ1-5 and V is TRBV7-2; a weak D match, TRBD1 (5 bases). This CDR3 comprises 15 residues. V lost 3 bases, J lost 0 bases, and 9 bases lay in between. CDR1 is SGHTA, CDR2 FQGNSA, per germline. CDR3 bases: TGTGCCAGCAGCTTCGACAGACATAGCAATCAGCCCCAGCATTTT. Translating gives CASSFDRHSNQPQHF.

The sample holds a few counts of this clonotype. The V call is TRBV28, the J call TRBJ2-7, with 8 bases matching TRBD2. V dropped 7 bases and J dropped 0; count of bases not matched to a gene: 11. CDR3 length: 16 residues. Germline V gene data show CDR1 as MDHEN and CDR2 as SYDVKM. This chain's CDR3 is CASTQKGGTSSYEQYF. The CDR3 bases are TGTGCCAGCACCCAAAAGGGGGGGACTAGCTCCTACGAGCAGTACTTC.

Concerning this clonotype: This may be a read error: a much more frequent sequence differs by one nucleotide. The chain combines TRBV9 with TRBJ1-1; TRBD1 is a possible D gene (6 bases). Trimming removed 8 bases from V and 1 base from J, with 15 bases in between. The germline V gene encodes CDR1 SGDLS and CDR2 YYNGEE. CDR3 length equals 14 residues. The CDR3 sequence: CASAGAKQNTEAFF. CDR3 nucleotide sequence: TGTGCCAGTGCGGGGGCCAAGCAGAACACTGAAGCTTTCTTT.

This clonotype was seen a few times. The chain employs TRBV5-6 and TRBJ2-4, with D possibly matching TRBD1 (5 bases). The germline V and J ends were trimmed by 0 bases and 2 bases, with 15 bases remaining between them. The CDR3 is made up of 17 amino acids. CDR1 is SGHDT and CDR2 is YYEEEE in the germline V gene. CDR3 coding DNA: TGTGCCAGCAGCTTGGAGAGGCAGGGCCTAACCAAAAACATTCAGTACTTC. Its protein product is CASSLERQGLTKNIQYF. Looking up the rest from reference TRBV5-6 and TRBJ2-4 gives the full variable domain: DAGVTQSPTHLIKTRGQQVTLRCSPKSGHDTVSWYQQALGQGPQFIFQYYEEEERQRGNFPDRFSGHQFPNYSSELNVNALLLGDSALYLCASSLERQGLTKNIQYFGAGTRLSVL.

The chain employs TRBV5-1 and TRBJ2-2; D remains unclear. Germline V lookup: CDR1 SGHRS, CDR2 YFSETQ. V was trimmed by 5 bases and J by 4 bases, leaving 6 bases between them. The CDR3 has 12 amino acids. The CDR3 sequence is CASRSTTGELFF. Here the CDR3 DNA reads TGCGCCAGCAGGTCCACCACCGGGGAGCTGTTTTTT.

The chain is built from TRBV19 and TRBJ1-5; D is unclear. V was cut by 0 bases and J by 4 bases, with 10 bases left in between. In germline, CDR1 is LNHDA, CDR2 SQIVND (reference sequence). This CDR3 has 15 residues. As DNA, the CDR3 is TGTGCCAGTAGTATAGATCGAGGAGGTAATCAGCCCCAGCATTTT. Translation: CASSIDRGGNQPQHF.

The CDR3 here is CSARFAGKGTEAFF. The CDR3 DNA reads as TGCAGTGCTAGATTTGCAGGAAAGGGGACTGAAGCTTTCTTT. The J gene is TRBJ1-1, the V gene TRBV20-1, with a weak D call TRBD1 (5 bases). Trimming stripped 2 bases from V and 5 bases from J, with 15 bases between. There are 14 residues in the CDR3. Germline V gene lookup returns CDR1 DFQATT and CDR2 SNEGSKA (reference sequence).

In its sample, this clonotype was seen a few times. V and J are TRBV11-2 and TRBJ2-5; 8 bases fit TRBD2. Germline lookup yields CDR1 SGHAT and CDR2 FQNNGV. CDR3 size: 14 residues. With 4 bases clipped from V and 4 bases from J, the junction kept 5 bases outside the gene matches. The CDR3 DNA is TGTGCCAGCAGCTCCGGACTAGCCGCAGAGACCCAGTACTTC. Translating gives CASSSGLAAETQYF. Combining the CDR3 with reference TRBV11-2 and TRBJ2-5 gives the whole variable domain EAGVAQSPRYKIIEKRQSVAFWCNPISGHATLYWYQQILGQGPKLLIQFQNNGVVDDSQLPKDRFSAERLKGVDSTLKIQPAKLEDSAVYLCASSSGLAAETQYFGPGTRLLVL.

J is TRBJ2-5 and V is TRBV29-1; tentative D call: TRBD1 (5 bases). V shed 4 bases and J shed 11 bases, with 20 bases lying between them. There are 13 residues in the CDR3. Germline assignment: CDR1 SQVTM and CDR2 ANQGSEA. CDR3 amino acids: CSVVGASYNGQYF. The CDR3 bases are TGCAGCGTTGTAGGGGCTTCCTACAATGGGCAGTACTTC.

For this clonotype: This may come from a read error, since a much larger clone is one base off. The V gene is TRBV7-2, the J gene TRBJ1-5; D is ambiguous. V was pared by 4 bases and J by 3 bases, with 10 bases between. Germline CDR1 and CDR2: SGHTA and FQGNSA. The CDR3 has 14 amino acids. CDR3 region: CASSSSGINQPQHF. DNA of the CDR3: TGTGCCAGCAGCTCATCAGGCATCAATCAGCCCCAGCATTTT.

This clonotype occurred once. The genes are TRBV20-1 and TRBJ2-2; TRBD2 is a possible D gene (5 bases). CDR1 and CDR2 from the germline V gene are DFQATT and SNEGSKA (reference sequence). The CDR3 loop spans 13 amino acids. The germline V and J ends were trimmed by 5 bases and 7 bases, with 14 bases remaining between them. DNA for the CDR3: TGCAGTGCTTCGGCCACTCGGGACGGGGAGCTGTTTTTT. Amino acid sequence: CSASATRDGELFF.

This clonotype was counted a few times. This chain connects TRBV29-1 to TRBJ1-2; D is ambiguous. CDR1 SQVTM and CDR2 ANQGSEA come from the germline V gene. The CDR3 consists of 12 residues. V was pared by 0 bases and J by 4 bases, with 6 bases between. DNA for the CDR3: TGCAGCGTTGAAGATTTCGTCTATGGCTACACCTTC. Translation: CSVEDFVYGYTF.

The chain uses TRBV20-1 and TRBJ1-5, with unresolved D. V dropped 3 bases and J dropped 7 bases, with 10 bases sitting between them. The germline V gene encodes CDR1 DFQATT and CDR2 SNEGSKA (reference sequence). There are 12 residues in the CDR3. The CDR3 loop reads CSASLGGQPQHF. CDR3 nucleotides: TGCAGTGCTAGTTTGGGCGGGCAGCCCCAGCATTTT.

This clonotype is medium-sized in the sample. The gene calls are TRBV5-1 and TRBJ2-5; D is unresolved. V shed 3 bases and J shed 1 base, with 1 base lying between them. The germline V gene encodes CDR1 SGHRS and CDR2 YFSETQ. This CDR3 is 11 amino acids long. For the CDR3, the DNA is TGCGCCAGCAGCTCCCAAGAGACCCAGTACTTC. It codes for CASSSQETQYF.